A single sample gave rise to the 9 T cell receptor beta chains below, sequenced in a study of blood T cell repertoires in COVID-19. The protocol was immunoSEQ multiplex PCR, while the TCRdb copy is restricted to in-frame clones and leaves out a portion. The repertoire holds 90,000 to 130,000 clones, with 86% as singletons. The sample taken for sequencing was peripheral blood. The receptors originated from a man aged 35 to 55 with acute or convalescent COVID-19.

V and J are TRBV29-1 and TRBJ2-5; D call uncertain. Germline lookup yields CDR1 SQVTM and CDR2 ANQGSEA. The CDR3 spans 12 residues. The V and J ends lost 0 bases and 10 bases respectively, with 12 bases between them. CDR3 in amino acids: CSVEDQASYQYF. In nucleotides, the CDR3 is TGCAGCGTTGAAGACCAAGCCTCCTACCAGTACTTC.

The chain recombines TRBV7-2 with TRBJ1-4; 7 nucleotides line up with TRBD1. CDR3 length: 17 residues. The V segment lost 0 bases and the J segment 2 bases; nucleotides outside the gene matches: 6. Germline V gene sequence: CDR1 SGHTA, CDR2 FQGNSA. CDR3 in DNA: TGTGCCAGCAGCTTAGCAGGGGGCGCGACGACTAATGAAAAACTGTTTTTT. Residues: CASSLAGGATTNEKLFF.

This chain joins TRBV6-5 and TRBJ2-7; D may be TRBD2 (5 bases). The CDR3 has 13 amino acids. V lost 2 bases and J 2 bases, leaving 7 bases between the germline ends. Per germline, CDR1 MNHEY and CDR2 SVGAGI. CDR3 loop: CASSYERAYEQYF. In DNA, the CDR3 is TGTGCCAGCAGTTACGAGAGGGCCTACGAGCAGTACTTC.

The rearrangement joins TRBV3-1 (or the pseudogene TRBV3-2) to TRBJ1-1; D is perhaps TRBD1 (6 bases). Deletions cut 4 bases from V and 6 bases from J, with 15 bases between. The CDR3 runs to 14 residues. Germline V CDR1 and CDR2: LGHDT, YNNKEL (reference sequence). The CDR3 spells CASSPRGTTAEAFF. The DNA of the CDR3 is TGTGCCAGCAGCCCCCGAGGGACAACGGCTGAAGCTTTCTTT.

The chain is built from TRBV6-5 and TRBJ1-1; TRBD1 might be the D (5 bases). V was pared by 7 bases and J by 4 bases, with 13 bases between. Per the germline V gene, CDR1 is MNHEY and CDR2 is SVGAGI. The CDR3 is made up of 13 amino acids. This CDR3 reads CASKGRVATEAFF. In nucleotides, the CDR3 is TGTGCCAGCAAGGGGAGGGTTGCCACTGAAGCTTTCTTT.

This clone came up a few times. The J gene is TRBJ1-5, the V gene TRBV24-1; 10 nucleotides match TRBD1. J was trimmed by 6 bases and V by 4 bases; bases with no gene match: 8. Per germline, CDR1 KGHDR and CDR2 SFDVKD. This CDR3 has 16 amino acids. The DNA for the CDR3 is TGTGCCACCAGTGACCGCGGGACAGGGGTAGGTCAGCCCCAGCATTTT. It specifies CATSDRGTGVGQPQHF.

The chain has TRBV5-4 and TRBJ1-1, with D possibly being TRBD1 (5 bases). Trimming cost V 3 bases and J 8 bases, with 23 bases left between them. Germline CDR1 is SGHNT and CDR2 is YYREEE (reference sequence). The CDR3 contains 16 residues. Here the CDR3 DNA reads TGTGCCAGCAGCTCTCCTAGAGACAGCAATAAAGAGGAAGCTTTCTTT. Translation gives CASSSPRDSNKEEAFF.

The chain carries TRBV4-1 and TRBJ1-2; 11 bases match TRBD1. This CDR3 spans 14 amino acids. The germline V gene encodes CDR1 MGHRA and CDR2 YSYEKL. V lost 6 bases, J lost 7 bases, and 7 bases stayed unmatched. The CDR3 region is CASRIPGQGGGYTF. In DNA, the CDR3 is TGCGCCAGCAGAATCCCGGGACAGGGGGGTGGCTACACCTTC.

V gene TRBV13 combines with J gene TRBJ1-1; tentatively, D is TRBD1 (5 bases). Trimming shortened V by 3 bases and J by 4 bases, and 15 bases separated the two germline ends. CDR1 is PRHDT, CDR2 FYEKMQ, per germline (reference sequence). The CDR3 length is 15 residues. Written as DNA, the CDR3 is TGTGCCAGCAGCTTTAGGAGGGGCGGATCCACTGAAGCTTTCTTT. Protein product: CASSFRRGGSTEAFF.